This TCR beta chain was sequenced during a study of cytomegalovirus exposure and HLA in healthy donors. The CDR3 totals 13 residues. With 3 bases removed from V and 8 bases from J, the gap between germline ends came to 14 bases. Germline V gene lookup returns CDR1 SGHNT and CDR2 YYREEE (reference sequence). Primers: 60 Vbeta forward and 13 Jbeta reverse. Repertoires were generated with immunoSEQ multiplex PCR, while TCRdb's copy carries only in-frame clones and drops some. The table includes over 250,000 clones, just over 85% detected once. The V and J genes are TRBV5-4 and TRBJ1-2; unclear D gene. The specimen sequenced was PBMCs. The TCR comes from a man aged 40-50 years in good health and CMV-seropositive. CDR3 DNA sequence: TGTGCCAGCAGCTCCCGTGGAGGCGGAGGCTACACCTTC. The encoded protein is CASSSRGGGGYTF.